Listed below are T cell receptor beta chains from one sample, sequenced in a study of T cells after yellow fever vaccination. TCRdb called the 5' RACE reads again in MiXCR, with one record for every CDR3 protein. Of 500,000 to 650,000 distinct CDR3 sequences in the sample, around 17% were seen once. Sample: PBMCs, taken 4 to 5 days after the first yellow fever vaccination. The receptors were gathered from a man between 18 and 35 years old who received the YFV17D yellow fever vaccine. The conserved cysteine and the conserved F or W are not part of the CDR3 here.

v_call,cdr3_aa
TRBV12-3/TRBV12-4,ASSAQVISTGTQY
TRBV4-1,ASSQAGGKETQY
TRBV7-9,ASSLAQGRYNEQF
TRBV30,AWSVQGLLQF
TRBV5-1,ASSVDRGDQQF
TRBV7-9,ASSLLAGDNTGELF
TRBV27,ASSFLIASGGPLH
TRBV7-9,ASSFGEYTGELF
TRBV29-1,SVTIGTGGLNTEAF
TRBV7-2,ASSLRVRELF
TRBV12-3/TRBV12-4,ATRGVMNTEAF
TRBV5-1,ASSSKPGLGTDTQY
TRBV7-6,ASSSGQGVKYEQY
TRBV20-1,SARGGHPNTEAF
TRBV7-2,ASSLKATGGHQPQH
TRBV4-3,ASSQAPGLAGPIQETQY
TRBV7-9,ASTPGGTDTQY
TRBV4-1,ASSQEGAGSYSNQPQH
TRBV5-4,ASSLDQFRVEETQY
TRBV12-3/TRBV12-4,ASTPDRMNTGELF
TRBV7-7,ASSPTSGGDQETQY
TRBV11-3,ASTGTSGGPWFHEQF
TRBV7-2,ASSSESGAGELF
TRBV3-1,ASSQTISDGGYT
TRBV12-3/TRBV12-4,ASEGGAGNEQF
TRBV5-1,ASSFKRGGQETQY